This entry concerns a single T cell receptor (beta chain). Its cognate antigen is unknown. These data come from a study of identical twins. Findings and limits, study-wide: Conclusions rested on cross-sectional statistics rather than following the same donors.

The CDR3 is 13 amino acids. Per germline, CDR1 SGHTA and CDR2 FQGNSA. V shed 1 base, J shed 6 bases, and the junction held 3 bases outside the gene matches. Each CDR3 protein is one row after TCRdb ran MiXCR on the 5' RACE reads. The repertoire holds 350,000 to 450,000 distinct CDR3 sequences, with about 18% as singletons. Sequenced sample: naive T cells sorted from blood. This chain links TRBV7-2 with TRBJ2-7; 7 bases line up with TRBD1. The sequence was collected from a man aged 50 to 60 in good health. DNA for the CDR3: TGTGCCAGCAGCTTAGACAGGGGTAGCGAGCAGTACTTC. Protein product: CASSLDRGSEQYF.